Listed here are 21 T cell receptor beta chains from one sample, sequenced in a study of blood T cell repertoires in COVID-19. The repertoire was sequenced with immunoSEQ multiplex PCR; TCRdb's copy has only in-frame clones and lacks some. The repertoire consists of about 90,000 clones, with roughly 80% occurring once and the leading ten covering approximately 10%. Sequencing was done on a sample of peripheral blood. The receptors were sampled from a woman aged 70 to 79 with acute or convalescent COVID-19.

This clone appeared once. The chain employs TRBV27 and TRBJ2-2, with TRBD2 identical over 7 bases. The trim removed 6 bases at V and 7 bases at J, leaving 8 bases unmatched. The CDR3 totals 14 residues. The germline CDR1 and CDR2 sequences are MNHEY and SMNVEV (reference sequence). CDR3 nucleotides: TGTGCCAGCAGCCCTGGGAGGGGCCACGGGGAGCTGTTTTTT. Residues: CASSPGRGHGELFF.

This chain joins TRBV3-1 (or the pseudogene TRBV3-2) and TRBJ1-6; tentatively, D is TRBD1 (5 bases). Germline V gene lookup returns CDR1 LGHDT and CDR2 YNNKEL (reference sequence). The V end was cut by 5 bases, the J end by 14 bases, with 25 bases between. This CDR3 is 16 amino acids long. CDR3 residues: CASSDRTRLTERTLHF. DNA for the CDR3: TGTGCCAGCAGCGACCGGACACGGCTAACAGAAAGAACCCTCCACTTT.

The rearrangement links TRBV5-1 to TRBJ2-1; 16 bases align to TRBD2. Germline lookup yields CDR1 SGHRS and CDR2 YFSETQ. With 4 bases clipped from V and 5 bases from J, the junction kept 9 bases outside the gene matches. This CDR3 contains 18 residues. This chain's CDR3 is CASSPGLAGGPPNNEQFF. In DNA, the CDR3 is TGCGCCAGCAGCCCGGGACTAGCGGGAGGGCCTCCAAACAATGAGCAGTTCTTC.

The chain couples TRBV5-1 to TRBJ1-1; weak D call: TRBD1 (5 bases). The germline gives CDR1 SGHRS, CDR2 YFSETQ. Trimming removed 1 base from V and 1 base from J, with 5 bases in between. The CDR3 runs to 13 residues. The CDR3 sequence is CASSLQGNTEAFF. Written as DNA, the CDR3 is TGCGCCAGCAGCTTGCAGGGGAACACTGAAGCTTTCTTT.

This chain uses TRBV7-5 with TRBJ1-1. TRBV7-5 is listed as a pseudogene. CDR3 length: 11 residues. CDR3 sequence reads: CVRSLLDSAFF. The CDR3 region has the DNA TGTGTCAGAAGCTTGCTAGACTCGGCTTTCTTT.

The chain has TRBV7-9 and TRBJ2-7, with no clear D. Trimming removed 5 bases at V and 3 bases at J, with 11 bases between. This CDR3 has 13 residues. CDR1 is SEHNR and CDR2 is FQNEAQ in the germline V gene (reference sequence). The CDR3 sequence is CASSPTPNYEQYF. The CDR3 region has the DNA TGTGCCAGCAGCCCGACTCCCAACTACGAGCAGTACTTC.

This clone has only a few counts. The CDR3, as DNA: TGTGCCAGCAGCCACCCGGGGTTTCAAGAGACCCAGTACTTC. Translated: CASSHPGFQETQYF. The chain employs TRBV6-2 or TRBV6-3 and TRBJ2-5, with D possibly being TRBD2 (5 bases). V lost 6 bases, J lost 2 bases, and 13 bases lay in between. The CDR3 sequence is 14 residues long. Germline V gene sequence: CDR1 MNHEY, CDR2 SVGEGT.

The chain recombines TRBV28 with TRBJ1-5; D gene uncertain. With 3 bases removed from V and 3 bases from J, the gap between germline ends came to 12 bases. Germline V lookup: CDR1 MDHEN, CDR2 SYDVKM. The CDR3 is made up of 15 amino acids. The CDR3 nucleotides read TGTGCCAGCAGTTTGTTCCCGGCGGACAATCAGCCCCAGCATTTT. Translated: CASSLFPADNQPQHF.

The J gene is TRBJ1-2, the V gene TRBV6-1; 7 nucleotides align to TRBD1. CDR1 MNHNS and CDR2 SASEGT come from the germline V gene. This CDR3 has 17 amino acids. J was trimmed by 7 bases and V by 2 bases; bases with no gene match: 16. CDR3 residues: CASSEIAAGTAASGYTF. The CDR3 nucleotides are TGTGCCAGCAGTGAAATCGCTGCCGGGACAGCCGCTTCTGGCTACACCTTC.

This clone came up a few times. The chain combines TRBV7-8 with TRBJ1-3; maybe TRBD1 (6 bases). CDR1 is SGHVS and CDR2 is FQNEAQ in the germline V gene. Trimming removed 6 bases at V and 0 bases at J, with 15 bases between. This CDR3 has 16 amino acids. CDR3 residues: CASSFTGHRSGNTIYF. The CDR3 nucleotides read TGTGCCAGCAGTTTCACGGGACACCGCTCTGGAAACACCATATATTTT.

The J gene is TRBJ1-5, the V gene TRBV30; maybe TRBD1 (6 bases). The CDR3 totals 13 residues. Trimming removed 5 bases at V and 5 bases at J, with 13 bases between. Germline loops: CDR1 GTSNPN, CDR2 SVGIG (reference sequence). The CDR3 reads CAWSGANDQPQHF. CDR3 sequence (DNA): TGTGCCTGGTCAGGGGCGAATGATCAGCCCCAGCATTTT. The whole variable domain, remainder taken from reference TRBV30 and TRBJ1-5, is SQTIHQWPATLVQPVGSPLSLECTVEGTSNPNLYWYRQAAGRGLQLLFYSVGIGQISSEVPQNLSASRPQDRQFILSSKKLLLSDSGFYLCAWSGANDQPQHFGDGTRLSIL.

The chain combines TRBV5-1 with TRBJ2-5; D may be TRBD1 (6 bases). Deletions cut 1 base from V and 2 bases from J, with 12 bases between. CDR1 and CDR2 from the germline V gene are SGHRS and YFSETQ. This CDR3 has 15 residues. In DNA, the CDR3 is TGCGCCAGCAGCTTGACAGGGTCAAGGCAAGAGACCCAGTACTTC. Protein sequence: CASSLTGSRQETQYF.

V usage is TRBV5-1 and J usage is TRBJ2-2; 8 bases are a match to TRBD2. J lost 3 bases, V lost 3 bases, and 4 bases had no gene match. This CDR3 is built from 15 residues. Germline V gene lookup returns CDR1 SGHRS and CDR2 YFSETQ. CDR3 nucleotides: TGCGCCAGCAGCTATAGCGGGATCGACACCGGGGAGCTGTTTTTT. It yields the protein CASSYSGIDTGELFF. The full variable domain, its missing parts supplied by reference TRBV5-1 and TRBJ2-2, is KAGVTQTPRYLIKTRGQQVTLSCSPISGHRSVSWYQQTPGQGLQFLFEYFSETQRNKGNFPGRFSGRQFSNSRSEMNVSTLELGDSALYLCASSYSGIDTGELFFGEGSRLTVL.

J is TRBJ2-2 and V is TRBV24-1; 9 nucleotides align to TRBD2. The V gene's germline CDR1 is KGHDR and CDR2 SFDVKD. V gave up 5 bases and J gave up 1 base; unmatched junction bases: 7. CDR3 length equals 17 residues. CDR3 in amino acids: CATSGPPSGVNTGELFF. The DNA of the CDR3 is TGTGCCACCAGTGGCCCCCCTAGCGGGGTGAACACCGGGGAGCTGTTTTTT.

The rearrangement uses TRBV6-2 or TRBV6-3 and TRBJ2-5; a possible D gene is TRBD1 (5 bases). CDR1 is MNHEY, CDR2 SVGEGT, per germline. CDR3 size: 13 residues. V lost 4 bases to trimming and J lost 2 bases, with 8 bases between them. CDR3 nucleotides: TGTGCCAGCAGTTGGTCAGGGCAAGAGACCCAGTACTTC. The encoded protein is CASSWSGQETQYF.

The chain carries TRBV6-5 and TRBJ1-3, with a tentative D call TRBD1 (6 bases). Trimming cost V 6 bases and J 8 bases, with 17 bases left between them. CDR3 length: 14 residues. CDR1 and CDR2 from the germline V gene are MNHEY and SVGAGI. The CDR3 protein is CASRNRAVGYTIYF. CDR3 in DNA: TGTGCCAGCAGAAACAGGGCCGTGGGATACACCATATATTTT.

This chain connects TRBV7-2 to TRBJ2-3, with D unclear. The CDR3 is made up of 13 amino acids. With 5 bases removed from V and 1 base from J, the gap between germline ends came to 7 bases. Germline V lookup: CDR1 SGHTA, CDR2 FQGNSA. The chain's CDR3 is CASSVIRTDTQYF. Here the CDR3 DNA reads TGTGCCAGCAGCGTAATTCGCACAGATACGCAGTATTTT.

This clone was seen just once. The rearrangement links TRBV7-2 to TRBJ2-7; D may be TRBD2 (6 bases). The CDR3 is made up of 15 amino acids. From germline, CDR1 is SGHTA and CDR2 FQGNSA. Trimming removed 1 base at V and 2 bases at J, with 12 bases between. CDR3 nucleotide sequence: TGTGCCAGCAGCTTAGTCGTAGCGGTTCCCTACGAGCAGTACTTC. It codes for CASSLVVAVPYEQYF. The full variable domain, its missing parts supplied by reference TRBV7-2 and TRBJ2-7, is GAGVSQSPSNKVTEKGKDVELRCDPISGHTALYWYRQSLGQGLEFLIYFQGNSAPDKSGLPSDRFSAERTGGSVSTLTIQRTQQEDSAVYLCASSLVVAVPYEQYFGPGTRLTVT.

In this sample, this clone turned up a few times. The chain combines TRBV4-3 with TRBJ1-1; TRBD1 agrees at 7 bases. The CDR3 is made up of 14 amino acids. CDR1 and CDR2 (germline): LGHNA, YSLEER. V shed 3 bases, J shed 1 base, and the junction held 2 bases outside the gene matches. CDR3 bases: TGCGCCAGCAGCCAGGACAGGTCGAACACTGAAGCTTTCTTT. Protein product: CASSQDRSNTEAFF.

The chain has TRBV15 and TRBJ1-2; D is undetermined. This CDR3 contains 15 residues. Trimming took off 0 bases at V and 4 bases at J, with 12 bases between the two ends. Germline assignment: CDR1 LNHNV and CDR2 YYDKDF (reference sequence). In DNA form, the CDR3 reads TGTGCCACCAGCAGAGATCCGGAACAGATCTATGGCTACACCTTC. It yields the protein CATSRDPEQIYGYTF.

The rearrangement joins TRBV20-1 to TRBJ2-2; 10 bases line up with TRBD2. Germline V gene lookup returns CDR1 DFQATT and CDR2 SNEGSKA (reference sequence). The CDR3 has 17 amino acids. Trimming at V came to 3 bases and at J to 4 bases, leaving 11 bases not matched to a gene. The CDR3 here is CSASFSAGGPSTGELFF. The DNA for the CDR3 is TGCAGTGCTAGTTTCTCAGCGGGGGGGCCTAGCACCGGGGAGCTGTTTTTT.